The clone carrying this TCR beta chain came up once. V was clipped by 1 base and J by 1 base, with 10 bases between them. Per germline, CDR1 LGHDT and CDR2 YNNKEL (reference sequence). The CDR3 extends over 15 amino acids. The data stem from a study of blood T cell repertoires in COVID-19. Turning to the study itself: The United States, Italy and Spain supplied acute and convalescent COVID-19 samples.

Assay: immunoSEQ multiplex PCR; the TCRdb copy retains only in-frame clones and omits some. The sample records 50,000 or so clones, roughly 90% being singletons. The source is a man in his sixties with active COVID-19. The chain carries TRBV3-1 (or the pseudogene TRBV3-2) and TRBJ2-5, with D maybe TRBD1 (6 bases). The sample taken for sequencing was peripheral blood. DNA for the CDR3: TGTGCCAGCAGCCAAGGGGGGACACGCCAAGAGACCCAGTACTTC. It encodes CASSQGGTRQETQYF.